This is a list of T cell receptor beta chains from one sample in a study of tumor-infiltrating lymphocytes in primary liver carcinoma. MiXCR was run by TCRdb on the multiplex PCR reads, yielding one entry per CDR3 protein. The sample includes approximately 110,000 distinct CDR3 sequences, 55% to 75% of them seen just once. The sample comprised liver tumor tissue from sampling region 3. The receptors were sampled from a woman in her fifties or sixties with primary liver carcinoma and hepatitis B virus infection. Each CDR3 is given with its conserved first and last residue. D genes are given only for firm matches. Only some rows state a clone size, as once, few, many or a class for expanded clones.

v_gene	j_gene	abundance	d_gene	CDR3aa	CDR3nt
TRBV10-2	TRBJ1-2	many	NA	CASSPWGAEGYTF	TGCGCCAGCAGTCCCTGGGGGGCGGAAGGCTACACCTTC
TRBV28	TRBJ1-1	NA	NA	CASSSPGKGTEAFF	TGTGCCAGCAGTTCCCCAGGGAAGGGGACTGAAGCTTTCTTT
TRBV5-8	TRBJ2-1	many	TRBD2	CARGSLADNEQFF	TGTGCCAGAGGGTCACTAGCGGACAATGAGCAGTTCTTC
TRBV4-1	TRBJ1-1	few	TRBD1	CASSQSGQGNAEAFF	TGCGCCAGCAGCCAATCGGGACAGGGGAACGCTGAAGCTTTCTTT
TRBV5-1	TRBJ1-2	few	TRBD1	CASSMNAGQAVYGYTF	TGCGCCAGCAGTATGAATGCGGGACAGGCCGTCTATGGCTACACCTTC
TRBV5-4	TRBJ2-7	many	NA	CASSFGAAYEQYF	TGTGCCAGCAGCTTCGGGGCTGCCTACGAGCAGTACTTC
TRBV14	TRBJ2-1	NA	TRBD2	CTSSQSKRDRRNDQFF	TGTACCAGCAGCCAATCCAAGCGGGATAGACGCAATGATCAGTTCTTC
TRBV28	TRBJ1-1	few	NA	CASTRQYTEAFF	TGTGCCAGCACGAGACAGTACACTGAAGCTTTCTTT
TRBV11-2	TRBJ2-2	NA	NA	CAGSLQVSPVGGELFF	TGTGCCGGCAGCTTACAGGTTTCCCCCGTGGGCGGGGAGCTGTTTTTT
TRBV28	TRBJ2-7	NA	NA	CATRGGGDHEQYF	TGTGCCACCCGTGGCGGAGGAGACCACGAGCAGTACTTC
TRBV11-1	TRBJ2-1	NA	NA	CASSLDLADFDHFF	TGTGCCAGCAGCTTGGATTTGGCCGATTTTGATCATTTCTTC
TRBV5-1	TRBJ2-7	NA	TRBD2	CASSLGEGTSGIYEQYF	TGCGCCAGCAGCTTGGGGGAAGGGACTAGCGGGATATACGAGCAGTACTTC
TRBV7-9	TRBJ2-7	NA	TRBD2	CASSPRLSAGGLEQYF	TGTGCCAGCAGCCCCCGACTATCGGCGGGAGGGCTCGAGCAGTACTTT
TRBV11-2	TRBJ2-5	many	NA	CVSSHLTGTQYF	TGTGTCAGCAGCCACCTCACAGGGACCCAGTACTTC
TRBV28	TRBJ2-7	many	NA	CASSSRGRGSYYEQYF	TGTGCCAGCAGTTCCCGGGGGAGGGGGAGTTACTACGAGCAGTACTTC
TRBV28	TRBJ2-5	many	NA	CASSLSAAYQETQYF	TGTGCCAGCAGTTTATCAGCGGCGTACCAAGAGACCCAGTACTTC